Sequencing of this T cell receptor beta chain was carried out in a study of cytomegalovirus exposure and HLA in healthy donors. Study-level information: HLA-typed donors contributed about 85 million unique TCRs, which were held in an early data release. Study findings and constraints: Prior analysis indicated that the majority of TCR beta V segments exhibited productivity approximately 87% or approximately 30% of the time. The classifier reportedly diagnosed cytomegalovirus status with high specificity and sensitivity.

Concerning this clone itself: Its specificity is not known.

PCR was performed using 60 Vbeta and 13 Jbeta primers. Only in-frame clones appear in the TCRdb table, and some are missing; sequencing was by immunoSEQ multiplex PCR. The top ten clones hold 3.4% of a sample with about 190,000 clones, more than 75% of them seen once. Germline V gene sequence: CDR1 MNHEY, CDR2 SVGAGI. The CDR3 extends over 15 amino acids. This clonotype originated in a man aged 35 to 55 in good health and CMV-seropositive. Sequencing used PBMCs. The chain recombines TRBV6-5 with TRBJ2-5; 8 bases map to TRBD1. The end of the DNA fits TRBJ2-7 better, so the J call may be wrong. CDR3 nucleotide sequence: TGTGCCAGCAGTTACTCTTACAGGGGGAGGTCCGAGCAGTACTTC. Residues: CASSYSYRGRSEQYF.